Listed below are T cell receptor beta chains from one sample, sequenced in a study of cytomegalovirus exposure and HLA in healthy donors. Assay: immunoSEQ multiplex PCR; the TCRdb copy retains only in-frame clones and omits some. The sample lists approximately 200,000 clones, 60% to 80% seen once, with around 1.8% in the top ten. Specimen: PBMCs. These receptors were collected from a man younger than 35 in good health and CMV-seronegative. Both conserved end residues are part of each CDR3. A D gene is named only where the DNA matches it firmly. The size field is filled for only some rows; it gives once, few, many or a size class.

v_gene	j_gene	d_gene	abundance	CDR3aa	CDR3nt
TRBV29-1	TRBJ2-2	-	-	CSTQSDTGELFF	TGCAGCACCCAGAGCGACACCGGGGAGCTGTTTTTT
TRBV7-2	TRBJ1-5	TRBD1	-	CASSFGGQGNQPQHF	TGTGCCAGCAGCTTCGGGGGACAGGGCAATCAGCCCCAGCATTTT
TRBV9	TRBJ1-1	-	-	CASSVEWGQDTEAFF	TGTGCCAGCAGCGTAGAGTGGGGGCAGGACACTGAAGCTTTCTTT
TRBV6-6	TRBJ2-5	TRBD1	-	CASSARDRAQETQYF	TGTGCCAGCAGTGCCCGGGACAGGGCCCAAGAGACCCAGTACTTC
TRBV7-3	TRBJ2-5	-	-	CASSLESGETQYF	TGTGCCAGCAGCTTAGAGTCCGGGGAGACCCAGTACTTC
TRBV10-3	TRBJ2-1	TRBD2	once	CAISEKGGGTSGHTYNEQFF	TGTGCCATCAGTGAAAAGGGGGGGGGAACTAGCGGGCATACCTACAATGAGCAGTTCTTC
TRBV7-2	TRBJ2-3	TRBD2	-	CASSPSGTSNTDTQYF	TGTGCCAGCAGCCCATCCGGGACTAGCAACACAGATACGCAGTATTTT
TRBV6-6	TRBJ1-2	-	-	CASIQGAEHGYTF	TGTGCCAGCATCCAAGGAGCAGAGCATGGCTACACCTTC
TRBV5-1	TRBJ2-1	TRBD1	-	CASSLQGAGNEQFF	TGCGCCAGCAGCTTACAGGGGGCTGGCAATGAGCAGTTCTTC
TRBV4-3	TRBJ2-1	TRBD2	-	CASSQDPQAGDGNEQFF	TGCGCCAGCAGCCAAGATCCACAAGCGGGAGATGGCAATGAGCAGTTCTTC
TRBV27	TRBJ2-1	-	-	CASSPYTGSYNEQFF	TGTGCCAGCAGTCCATACACAGGGTCCTACAATGAGCAGTTCTTC
TRBV6-1	TRBJ2-7	TRBD2	-	CASEPGLRKYEQYF	TGTGCCAGCGAACCGGGACTACGGAAATACGAGCAGTACTTC
TRBV10-3	TRBJ2-3	-	-	CAILAGATDTQYF	TGTGCCATCTTGGCGGGGGCCACAGATACGCAGTATTTT
TRBV5-1	TRBJ1-2	TRBD1	-	CASSLGGQAKNYGYTF	TGCGCCAGCAGCTTGGGCGGACAGGCAAAAAATTATGGCTACACCTTC
TRBV6-5	TRBJ2-1	TRBD1	-	CASSYQRTGLEQFF	TGTGCCAGCAGTTACCAGCGGACAGGGTTAGAGCAGTTCTTC
TRBV6-4	TRBJ2-1	TRBD2	-	CASSDGLGVNEQFF	TGTGCCAGCAGTGACGGACTAGGAGTCAATGAGCAGTTCTTC
TRBV28	TRBJ2-1	TRBD2	-	CASSLLASGRENFNEQFF	TGTGCCAGCAGTTTACTAGCTAGCGGGAGGGAAAATTTCAATGAGCAGTTCTTC
TRBV30	TRBJ2-1	TRBD1	-	CAIDRGRLREQFF	TGTGCGATCGACAGGGGGCGCCTCCGTGAGCAGTTCTTC
TRBV27	TRBJ1-2	TRBD1	-	CASTPGQGYRWGYTF	TGTGCCAGCACACCGGGACAGGGCTATAGGTGGGGCTACACCTTC
TRBV7-9	TRBJ2-1	TRBD2	-	CASGGESSYNEQFF	TGTGCCAGCGGGGGGGAGAGCTCCTACAATGAGCAGTTCTTC
TRBV5-4	TRBJ2-3	TRBD1	-	CASTIPRAGGIDTQYF	TGTGCCAGCACCATACCCAGGGCAGGGGGCATAGATACGCAGTATTTT
TRBV28	TRBJ2-3	-	-	CAYGGLTDTQYF	TGTGCCTATGGGGGCCTCACAGATACGCAGTATTTT
TRBV7-9	TRBJ1-1	TRBD1	-	CASSSLLDREIEAFF	TGTGCCAGCAGCTCTTTGCTGGACAGGGAAATTGAAGCTTTCTTT
TRBV6-1	TRBJ2-1	TRBD2	-	CASSAWTSGTSDNEQFF	TGTGCCAGCAGTGCTTGGACTAGCGGAACGTCTGACAATGAGCAGTTCTTC
TRBV27	TRBJ2-7	TRBD1	-	CASSPGQGIGEQYF	TGTGCCAGCAGTCCGGGACAGGGGATAGGCGAGCAGTACTTC
TRBV7-2	TRBJ1-5	TRBD1	few	CASSSGQGYNQPQHF	TGTGCCAGCAGCTCCGGACAGGGGTACAATCAGCCCCAGCATTTT